The clone carrying this T cell receptor beta chain was observed many times. Its antigen is not identified. The data were obtained in a study of Graves' ophthalmopathy and Graves' hyperthyroidism. Broader study findings: Cross-validated, the 13-signature model showed 87.88%/81.08% sensitivity/specificity, and 80%/75% in the test set.

As diagnostic evidence, clinical symptoms, serum thyroxine, TRAb, thyroid ultrasound and orbital computed tomography were relied upon. Using RNA transcripts, the TCR beta CDR3 regions were amplified. Investigators did first-round RT-PCR with HTBI primers, then second-round multiplex PCR. TCRdb used MiXCR to reprocess the multiplex PCR reads, holding one entry per CDR3 protein. Here the sample spans some 380,000 distinct CDR3 sequences, about 16% being singletons. Trimming at V came to 6 bases and at J to 4 bases, leaving 8 bases not matched to a gene. Germline V gene data show CDR1 as MDHEN and CDR2 as SYDVKM. This CDR3 is built from 14 residues.

The rearrangement links TRBV28 to TRBJ1-1, with 7 bases matching TRBD1. The receptor was isolated from a woman aged 18-29 years with stable Graves' hyperthyroidism. Sequenced material: peripheral blood. In nucleotides, the CDR3 is TGTGCCAGCAGGGAAGGGGGCGTCGGCACTGAAGCTTTCTTT. It codes for CASREGGVGTEAFF.